Listed here are 27 T cell receptor beta chains from one sample, sequenced in a study of OX40 agonist ivuxolimab in advanced cancers. The protocol was immunoSEQ multiplex PCR, while the TCRdb copy is restricted to in-frame clones and leaves out a portion. The sample holds roughly 62,000 clones, about 89% seen once. Sample: CD4+ or CD8+ T cells sorted from blood, taken in a trial of the OX40 agonist ivuxolimab. The source is an adult with an advanced solid tumor such as melanoma, head and neck, liver or kidney cancer.

This sequence joins TRBV6-1 and TRBJ2-7; weak D call: TRBD2 (6 bases). V lost 7 bases and J 3 bases, leaving 13 bases between the germline ends. The CDR3 has 13 amino acids. Germline lookup yields CDR1 MNHNS and CDR2 SASEGT. The CDR3 here is CASTLASDYEQYF. For the CDR3, the DNA is TGTGCCAGCACCCTGGCTAGCGACTACGAGCAGTACTTC.

The chain has TRBV18 and TRBJ2-1; 7 bases match TRBD2. Germline V gives CDR1 KGHSH, CDR2 LQKENI. The ends lost 6 bases at V and 5 bases at J; junction bases unmatched: 10. This CDR3 is 15 amino acids long. CDR3 region: CASSPVLARDNEQFF. Written as DNA, the CDR3 is TGTGCCAGCTCCCCCGTACTAGCGAGGGACAATGAGCAGTTCTTC.

The V call is TRBV6-1, the J call TRBJ2-3; possibly TRBD2 for D (7 bases). This CDR3 contains 16 residues. Germline V CDR1 and CDR2: MNHNS, SASEGT. The V gene lost 0 bases and the J gene lost 5 bases, with 15 bases spanning the gap. CDR3 loop: CASSEAQGGGGDTQYF. In DNA, the CDR3 is TGTGCCAGCAGTGAAGCACAGGGTGGGGGGGGAGATACGCAGTATTTT.

The sample holds one count of this clone. The chain joins TRBV19 to TRBJ1-4; weak D call: TRBD1 (5 bases). From germline, CDR1 is LNHDA and CDR2 SQIVND (reference sequence). This CDR3 comprises 14 residues. V was pared by 1 base and J by 8 bases, with 11 bases between. The CDR3 DNA reads TGTGCCAGTAGTATAGCACAGGTTGAAGAAAAACTGTTTTTT. Amino acids: CASSIAQVEEKLFF. Looking up the rest from reference TRBV19 and TRBJ1-4 gives the full variable domain: DGGITQSPKYLFRKEGQNVTLSCEQNLNHDAMYWYRQDPGQGLRLIYYSQIVNDFQKGDIAEGYSVSREKKESFPLTVTSAQKNPTAFYLCASSIAQVEEKLFFGSGTQLSVL.

This chain links TRBV4-1 with TRBJ2-7, with 12 bases that match TRBD2. The CDR3 is made up of 15 amino acids. V shed 1 base and J 5 bases; nucleotides not matched to a gene: 3. Per germline, CDR1 MGHRA and CDR2 YSYEKL. This CDR3 is CASSQGLAGANEQYF. In nucleotides, the CDR3 is TGCGCCAGCAGCCAAGGACTAGCGGGAGCTAACGAGCAGTACTTC.

V gene TRBV6-6 combines with J gene TRBJ2-1; TRBD2 agrees at 10 bases. V was clipped by 6 bases and J by 3 bases; unmatched bases: 2. The germline V gene encodes CDR1 MNHNY and CDR2 SVGAGI (reference sequence). There are 14 residues in the CDR3. The CDR3 nucleotides are TGTGCCAGCAGGCCTAGCGGGAGCTACAATGAGCAGTTCTTC. Translating it yields CASRPSGSYNEQFF.

This clone has a handful of counts. This sequence joins TRBV5-5 and TRBJ2-7; D remains ambiguous. This CDR3 is 12 amino acids long. V was pared by 0 bases and J by 10 bases, with 11 bases between. CDR1 is SGHKS and CDR2 is YYEKEE in the germline V gene (reference sequence). The DNA for the CDR3 is TGTGCCAGCAGCTTGGATTGGGCTGAACAGTACTTC. Protein product: CASSLDWAEQYF.

V gene TRBV9 combines with J gene TRBJ2-7; 10 positions match TRBD2. Germline lookup yields CDR1 SGDLS and CDR2 YYNGEE. The CDR3 loop spans 16 amino acids. V trimming: 2 bases; J trimming: 2 bases; junction bases outside the gene matches: 7. DNA for the CDR3: TGTGCCAGCAGCGTTGGTCTAGCGGGAGCTGCCTACGAGCAGTACTTC. Protein sequence: CASSVGLAGAAYEQYF.

This sequence joins TRBV27 and TRBJ2-1; 7 positions match TRBD2. The V and J ends lost 5 bases and 3 bases, in that order; junction bases with no gene match: 10. Germline V gene data show CDR1 as MNHEY and CDR2 as SMNVEV (reference sequence). The CDR3 loop spans 16 amino acids. CDR3 nucleotide sequence: TGTGCCAGCAGTCCCTTTGGGAGGGATTACTACAATGAGCAGTTCTTC. It yields the protein CASSPFGRDYYNEQFF.

The genes are TRBV7-8 and TRBJ2-2; no clear D. The CDR3 sequence is 15 residues long. Trimming took off 5 bases at V and 0 bases at J, with 10 bases between the two ends. CDR1 and CDR2 (germline): SGHVS, FQNEAQ. Here the CDR3 reads CASSLPVPNTGELFF. In DNA, the CDR3 is TGTGCCAGCAGCCTCCCCGTCCCGAACACCGGGGAGCTGTTTTTT.

CDR3 protein: CASSLSTGSSTDTQYF. In DNA form, the CDR3 reads TGTGCCAGCAGCCTTAGCACTGGTTCTAGCACAGATACGCAGTATTTT. The chain uses TRBV11-2 and TRBJ2-3, with D unresolved. Trimming took off 5 bases at V and 0 bases at J, with 15 bases between the two ends. This CDR3 has 16 amino acids. Germline assignment: CDR1 SGHAT and CDR2 FQNNGV.

This clone is a singleton in its sample. V usage is TRBV7-9 and J usage is TRBJ2-1; 7 positions match TRBD1. CDR1 and CDR2 (germline): SEHNR, FQNEAQ (reference sequence). This CDR3 is built from 15 residues. After removal of 5 bases from V and 5 bases from J, the junction contained 9 bases not matched to a gene. The CDR3 protein is CASSPERGLDNEQFF. The CDR3 coding sequence is TGTGCCAGCAGCCCCGAAAGGGGGCTGGACAATGAGCAGTTCTTC.

The chain carries TRBV19 and TRBJ2-5; weak D call: TRBD2 (5 bases). This CDR3 is 13 amino acids long. The ends were cut back, 3 bases at V and 4 bases at J, with 9 bases in the middle. Germline CDR1 LNHDA, CDR2 SQIVND (reference sequence). For the CDR3, the DNA is TGTGCCAGTAGTATTGTGGCGGGAGAGACCCAGTACTTC. It specifies CASSIVAGETQYF.

The chain carries TRBV29-1 and TRBJ2-7; maybe TRBD1 (5 bases). In germline, CDR1 is SQVTM, CDR2 ANQGSEA. V was shortened by 6 bases and J by 0 bases, with 18 bases between the two germline ends. The CDR3 runs to 15 residues. The CDR3 spells CSVYLRDSGSYEQYF. CDR3 coding DNA: TGCAGCGTATACCTCCGTGACAGTGGCTCCTACGAGCAGTACTTC.

V gene TRBV27 combines with J gene TRBJ2-4, with 8 bases fitting TRBD2. Losses at the gene ends were 4 bases for V and 6 bases for J; bases not matched to a gene: 5. CDR3 size: 14 residues. Per the germline V gene, CDR1 is MNHEY and CDR2 is SMNVEV (reference sequence). DNA for the CDR3: TGTGCCAGCAGTTACCGGGAGGGAGGAAACATTCAGTACTTC. Translation gives CASSYREGGNIQYF.

V and J are TRBV7-9 and TRBJ2-7; 11 bases fit TRBD2. Germline V gives CDR1 SEHNR, CDR2 FQNEAQ (reference sequence). The trim removed 1 base at V and 12 bases at J, leaving 2 bases unmatched. This CDR3 has 12 residues. Written as DNA, the CDR3 is TGTGCCAGCAGCTTAGGACTAGCGGGACTGTACTTC. Its translation: CASSLGLAGLYF.

The chain is built from TRBV29-1 and TRBJ1-2, with D unclear. The CDR3 is 13 residues long. Trimming shortened V by 7 bases and J by 2 bases, and 14 bases separated the two germline ends. CDR1 is SQVTM and CDR2 is ANQGSEA in the germline V gene. This CDR3 reads CSANPDGNYGYTF. DNA for the CDR3: TGCAGCGCAAACCCGGACGGGAACTATGGCTACACCTTC.

The rearrangement joins TRBV5-6 to TRBJ2-1, with TRBD2 matching 14 bases. V lost 4 bases to trimming and J lost 8 bases; unmatched junction nucleotides: 8. Germline-derived CDR1 and CDR2 are SGHDT and YYEEEE. The CDR3 length is 16 residues. In DNA, the CDR3 is TGTGCCAGCAGCACCGGACTAGCGGGAGGTATAGATGAGCAGTTCTTC. Residues: CASSTGLAGGIDEQFF.

V usage is TRBV5-4 and J usage is TRBJ2-2, with a weak D call TRBD1 (5 bases). Germline lookup yields CDR1 SGHNT and CDR2 YYREEE (reference sequence). The CDR3 sequence is 17 residues long. V was pared by 0 bases and J by 1 base, with 13 bases between. The CDR3 nucleotides read TGTGCCAGCAGCTTGGTTTCGGGTAGGGGGAACACCGGGGAGCTGTTTTTT. Translating gives CASSLVSGRGNTGELFF.

This chain joins TRBV7-9 and TRBJ1-5; D is undetermined. Looked up from germline, CDR1 is SEHNR and CDR2 is FQNEAQ (reference sequence). This CDR3 contains 15 residues. Trimming took 4 bases from V and 0 from J, leaving 10 bases between them. The CDR3 reads CASSSGVDSNQPQHF. As DNA, the CDR3 is TGTGCCAGCAGCTCCGGAGTGGATAGCAATCAGCCCCAGCATTTT.

The gene calls are TRBV7-9 and TRBJ2-1, with D possibly matching TRBD2 (6 bases). The CDR3 loop spans 15 amino acids. CDR1 and CDR2 from the germline V gene are SEHNR and FQNEAQ (reference sequence). The V gene lost 5 bases and the J gene lost 4 bases, with 15 bases spanning the gap. In DNA form, the CDR3 reads TGTGCCAGCAGCCCAGGTCCCCGGGAGTACAATGAGCAGTTCTTC. As protein: CASSPGPREYNEQFF.

For the CDR3, the DNA is TGTGCCAGCTCAGGAGCCTCCGGGACAGGGAATCAGCCCCAGCATTTT. Translation gives CASSGASGTGNQPQHF. The chain links TRBV2 to TRBJ1-5, with 9 nucleotides matching TRBD1. Germline V gene lookup returns CDR1 SNHLY and CDR2 FYNNEI. The CDR3 extends over 16 amino acids. The V segment lost 8 bases and the J segment 4 bases; nucleotides outside the gene matches: 12.

This clone was observed once. The V call is TRBV7-3, the J call TRBJ2-1, with D possibly called TRBD1 or TRBD2 (5 bases each). The V end lost 3 bases, the J end lost 7 bases, and 16 bases lay between the germline ends. Germline CDR1 reads SGHTA; CDR2 reads FQGTGA. CDR3 length equals 15 residues. CDR3 DNA: TGTGCCAGCAGCTTCTCCGGGACGCCTTCTAATGAGCAGTTCTTC. Protein sequence: CASSFSGTPSNEQFF.

The J gene is TRBJ2-5, the V gene TRBV28; 12 positions match TRBD1. The germline V gene encodes CDR1 MDHEN and CDR2 SYDVKM. The CDR3 loop spans 16 amino acids. Trimming cost V 6 bases and J 2 bases; bases outside gene matches: 7. CDR3 in DNA: TGTGCCAGCAGCTTGGGGACAGGGGGCCCTCAAGAGACCCAGTACTTC. This translates into CASSLGTGGPQETQYF.

V and J are TRBV28 and TRBJ2-2; the D gene could be TRBD1 or TRBD2 (6 bases each). The germline V gene has CDR1 MDHEN and CDR2 SYDVKM. V dropped 4 bases and J dropped 6 bases, with 12 bases sitting between them. This CDR3 has 14 amino acids. CDR3 residues: CASSYGGASGELFF. CDR3 coding DNA: TGTGCCAGCAGTTACGGGGGCGCTTCCGGGGAGCTGTTTTTT. The variable domain in full, completed from reference TRBV28 and TRBJ2-2, reads DVKVTQSSRYLVKRTGEKVFLECVQDMDHENMFWYRQDPGLGLRLIYFSYDVKMKEKGDIPEGYSVSREKKERFSLILESASTNQTSMYLCASSYGGASGELFFGEGSRLTVL.

V usage is TRBV28 and J usage is TRBJ1-1; possibly TRBD1 for D (6 bases). Trimming pared 1 base from V and 5 bases from J, leaving 20 bases between. Per germline, CDR1 MDHEN and CDR2 SYDVKM. The CDR3 runs to 17 residues. In DNA, the CDR3 is TGTGCCAGCAGTTTATTTAGGGGGGGCGGAGGTCGAACTGAAGCTTTCTTT. This gives the protein CASSLFRGGGGRTEAFF.

The chain couples TRBV5-1 to TRBJ2-7; D unclear. CDR3 length equals 14 residues. The V end was cut by 0 bases, the J end by 6 bases, with 13 bases between. Germline assignment: CDR1 SGHRS and CDR2 YFSETQ. The CDR3 nucleotides are TGCGCCAGCAGCTTGGCGGCAGGCCCGGCCGAGCAGTACTTC. Protein: CASSLAAGPAEQYF.